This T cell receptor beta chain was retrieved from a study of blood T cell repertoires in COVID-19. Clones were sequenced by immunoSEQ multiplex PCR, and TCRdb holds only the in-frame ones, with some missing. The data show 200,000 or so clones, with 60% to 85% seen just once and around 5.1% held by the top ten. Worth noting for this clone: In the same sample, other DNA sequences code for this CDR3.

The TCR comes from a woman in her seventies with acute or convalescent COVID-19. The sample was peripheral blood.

The chain's CDR3 is CASSQELANTGELFF. Written as DNA, the CDR3 is TGTGCCAGCAGCCAGGAACTAGCGAACACCGGGGAGCTGTTTTTT. This rearrangement joins TRBV14 to TRBJ2-2, with D maybe TRBD2 (5 bases). The germline gives CDR1 SGHDN, CDR2 FVKESK. The CDR3 is 15 residues long. With 3 bases removed from V and 0 bases from J, the gap between germline ends came to 8 bases.